The 13 T cell receptor beta chains below all came from one sample that was sequenced in a study of beta chain features in type 1 diabetes (dated by TCRdb to the late 2010s). The receptor library was made with the immunoSEQ multiplex PCR assay. The entire amount of isolated RNA was reverse transcribed using the High Capacity cDNA Reverse Transcription Kit, so the sequenced TCRB transcripts were expressed ones. TCRdb took this table from immuneACCESS and kept in-frame rearrangements with V and J called. Such tables lack part of the clones; where checked against another copy, unresolved V genes explain under half of the gap, and the rest is unexplained. The sample includes under 350,000 clones, with 7.5% to 9.5% observed a single time. The ten top clones hold over 0.8% of the sample. The sequenced sample was central memory CD4+ T cells from blood. Receptor source: a woman younger than 35 in good health.

This clone has at least ten counts. An end of the junction differs from the germline gene, which may be a read error. Other DNA sequences of this sample code for an identical CDR3. The gene calls are TRBV4-1 and TRBJ2-5, with D uncertain. CDR1 and CDR2 (germline): MGHRA, YSYEKL. The CDR3 totals 15 residues. The CDR3 here is CASSQDITRGVTQYF. In nucleotides, the CDR3 is TGTGCCAGCAGCCAAGATATCACCCGTGGTGTGACCCAGTACTTC.

This clone turned up a few times. The rearrangement links TRBV10-3 to TRBJ2-7; D not certain. This CDR3 contains 16 residues. V dropped 0 bases and J dropped 0 bases, with 12 bases sitting between them. Germline CDR1 is ENHRY and CDR2 is SYGVKD. This CDR3 reads CAISESKSRSSYEQYF. Here the CDR3 DNA reads TGTGCCATCAGTGAGTCGAAATCGAGGAGCTCCTACGAGCAGTACTTC.

This clone has a handful of counts. The chain recombines TRBV7-9 with TRBJ2-7; TRBD2 matches at 10 bases. CDR3 length equals 15 residues. J was trimmed by 3 bases and V by 1 base; bases with no gene match: 3. CDR1 is SEHNR, CDR2 FQNEAQ, per germline (reference sequence). The CDR3 spells CASSLDGLADYEQYF. For the CDR3, the DNA is TGTGCCAGCAGCTTAGATGGACTAGCGGACTACGAGCAGTACTTC.

This clone has at least ten counts. CDR3 protein: CASLGGETQYF. The CDR3 DNA reads TGTGCCAGCCTCGGCGGAGAGACCCAGTACTTC. The chain combines TRBV2 with TRBJ2-5, with D unclear. CDR3 length equals 11 residues. V was cut by 8 bases and J by 4 bases, with 8 bases left in between. CDR1 SNHLY and CDR2 FYNNEI come from the germline V gene.

The gene calls are TRBV6-5 and TRBJ2-5, with 9 bases fitting TRBD2. Germline V gene data show CDR1 as MNHEY and CDR2 as SVGAGI. This CDR3 has 15 amino acids. V lost 1 base and J lost 3; bases outside the gene matches: 3. CDR3 amino acids: CASSYLGTSKETQYF. CDR3 DNA sequence: TGTGCCAGCAGTTACTTAGGGACTAGCAAAGAGACCCAGTACTTC.

The V call is TRBV6-6, the J call TRBJ2-7, with 9 bases fitting TRBD1. Trimming took 2 bases from V and 5 from J; bases not matched to a gene: 4. This CDR3 contains 14 residues. From germline, CDR1 is MNHNY and CDR2 SVGAGI (reference sequence). CDR3 nucleotides: TGTGCCAGCAGTTACGGGGGACAGGGCCACGAGCAGTACGTC. Translation gives CASSYGGQGHEQYV.

This clone was detected only a few times. This CDR3 is also generated by other DNA sequences in the sample. The chain uses TRBV5-1 and TRBJ1-2, with TRBD1 identical over 7 bases. CDR3 size: 13 residues. Trimming cost V 2 bases and J 3 bases; bases outside gene matches: 1. The germline gives CDR1 SGHRS, CDR2 YFSETQ. Here the CDR3 reads CASSFTGDYGYTF. CDR3 bases: TGCGCCAGCAGCTTCACAGGGGACTATGGCTACACCTTC.

The J gene is TRBJ2-2, the V gene TRBV2; D is undetermined. The germline V and J ends were trimmed by 5 bases and 1 base, with 11 bases remaining between them. From germline, CDR1 is SNHLY and CDR2 FYNNEI. The CDR3 has 15 residues. CDR3 sequence: CASSFTGQNTGELFF. For the CDR3, the DNA is TGTGCCAGCAGTTTCACCGGCCAGAACACCGGGGAGCTGTTTTTT.

This CDR3 reads CASSPLIGSYGYTF. CDR3 bases: TGTGCCAGCAGCCCTTTAATCGGGTCGTATGGCTACACCTTC. The chain couples TRBV4-2 to TRBJ1-2; D gene ambiguous. The CDR3 runs to 14 residues. The V gene's germline CDR1 is LGHNA and CDR2 YNFKEQ. Trimming removed 4 bases from V and 5 bases from J, with 14 bases in between.

This clone was picked up a small number of times. The chain uses TRBV2 and TRBJ2-2; D perhaps matches TRBD1 (5 bases). The CDR3 extends over 13 amino acids. From germline, CDR1 is SNHLY and CDR2 FYNNEI. Between the trimmed V and J ends, which lost 7 bases and 5 bases, there was a span of 11 bases. As DNA, the CDR3 is TGTGCCAGCAAAAATCAGGGAACCGGGGAGCTGTTTTTT. Amino acid sequence: CASKNQGTGELFF.

V is TRBV5-5 and J is TRBJ2-4; 9 positions match TRBD2. Germline assignment: CDR1 SGHKS and CDR2 YYEKEE (reference sequence). This CDR3 has 16 amino acids. Trimming removed 0 bases from V and 6 bases from J; junction bases left unmatched: 7. DNA of the CDR3: TGTGCCAGCAGCTTGGCCGCGACTAGCGGAATAAACATTCAGTACTTC. It encodes CASSLAATSGINIQYF.

This clone has ten or more counts. The V call is TRBV4-3, the J call TRBJ1-6; D gene unclear. Per germline, CDR1 LGHNA and CDR2 YSLEER. V was trimmed by 5 bases and J by 0 bases, leaving 5 bases between them. This CDR3 has 14 amino acids. CDR3 in DNA: TGCGCCAGCAGCGAGAGCTCCTATAATTCACCCCTCCACTTT. Its translation: CASSESSYNSPLHF.

There are a few counts of this clone. This chain joins TRBV25-1 and TRBJ1-2; D is ambiguous. CDR3 length: 14 residues. Between the trimmed V and J ends, which lost 8 bases and 3 bases, there was a span of 16 bases. Germline V lookup: CDR1 MGHDK, CDR2 SYGVNS. CDR3 in amino acids: CASSTPNVDYGYTF. CDR3 DNA: TGTGCCAGCTCTACACCGAATGTAGACTATGGCTACACCTTC.